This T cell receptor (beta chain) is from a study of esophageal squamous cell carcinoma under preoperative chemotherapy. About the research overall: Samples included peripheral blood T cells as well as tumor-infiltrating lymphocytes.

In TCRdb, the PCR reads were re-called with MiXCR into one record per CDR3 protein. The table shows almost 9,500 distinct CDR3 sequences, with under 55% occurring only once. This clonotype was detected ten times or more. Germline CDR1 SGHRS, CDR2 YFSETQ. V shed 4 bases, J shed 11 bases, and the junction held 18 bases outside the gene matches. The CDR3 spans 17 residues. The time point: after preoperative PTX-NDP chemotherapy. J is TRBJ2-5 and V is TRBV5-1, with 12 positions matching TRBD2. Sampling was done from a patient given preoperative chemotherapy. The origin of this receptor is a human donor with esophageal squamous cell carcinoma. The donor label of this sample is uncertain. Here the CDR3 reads CASSRGLAGGLYNEQYF. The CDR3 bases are TGCGCCAGCAGCCGGGGACTAGCGGGTGGCCTCTACAATGAGCAGTACTTC. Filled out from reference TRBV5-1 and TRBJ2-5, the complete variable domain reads KAGVTQTPRYLIKTRGQQVTLSCSPISGHRSVSWYQQTPGQGLQFLFEYFSETQRNKGNFPGRFSGRQFSNSRSEMNVSTLELGDSALYLCASSRGLAGGLYNEQYFGPGTRLLVL.